A few counts support the clone carrying this T cell receptor (beta chain). The antigen is undetermined. The CDR3 runs 14 residues. The junction had 9 bases not matched to a gene; V was cut back by 8 bases and J by 3 bases. Germline V gene data show CDR1 as MNHEY and CDR2 as SMNVEV (reference sequence). The data were produced by immunoSEQ multiplex PCR, yet TCRdb's version contains in-frame clones alone and is incomplete. The repertoire holds 150,000 to 200,000 clones, roughly four fifths seen once, with roughly 4.6% in the top ten. The data derive from a study of cytotoxic CD8 clonotypes in ibrutinib-treated CLL. For the study at large: Partial response occurred in 24 patients and complete response in 2; at median approximately 68 months, around 14 remained remitted and roughly twelve progressed.

Points from the study as a whole: The study found public clonotypes uncommon, contracting or stable on treatment. Collection times varied between progressing and sustained-remission patients.

V usage is TRBV27 and J usage is TRBJ1-2, with TRBD1 identical over 7 bases. Sequenced here: PBMCs, sampled after 24 months of ibrutinib treatment. This TCR was sampled from a human donor with chronic lymphocytic leukemia. In nucleotides, the CDR3 is TGTGCCAGCTATCCAAGGGGGCTTGACTATGGCTACACCTTC. Residues: CASYPRGLDYGYTF.